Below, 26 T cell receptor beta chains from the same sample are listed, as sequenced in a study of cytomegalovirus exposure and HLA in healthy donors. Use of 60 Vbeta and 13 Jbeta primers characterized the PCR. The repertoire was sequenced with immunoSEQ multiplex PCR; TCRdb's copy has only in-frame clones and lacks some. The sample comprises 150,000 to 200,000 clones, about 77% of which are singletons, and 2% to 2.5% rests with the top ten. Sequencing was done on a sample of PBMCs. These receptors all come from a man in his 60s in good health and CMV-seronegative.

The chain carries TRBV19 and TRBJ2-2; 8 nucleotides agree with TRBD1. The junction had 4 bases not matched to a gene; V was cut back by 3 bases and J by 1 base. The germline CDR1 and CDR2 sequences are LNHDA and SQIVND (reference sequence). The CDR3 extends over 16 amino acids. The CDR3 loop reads CASSIPGTGNTGELFF. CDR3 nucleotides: TGTGCCAGTAGTATCCCCGGGACAGGGAACACCGGGGAGCTGTTTTTT.

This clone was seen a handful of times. This chain's CDR3 is CASSQDYGTVAYEQYF. The CDR3 coding sequence is TGCGCCAGCAGCCAAGATTATGGAACAGTAGCCTACGAGCAGTACTTC. The chain joins TRBV4-1 to TRBJ2-7; D gene uncertain. Germline CDR1 reads MGHRA; CDR2 reads YSYEKL. V was pared by 0 bases and J by 2 bases, with 14 bases between. The CDR3 contains 16 residues.

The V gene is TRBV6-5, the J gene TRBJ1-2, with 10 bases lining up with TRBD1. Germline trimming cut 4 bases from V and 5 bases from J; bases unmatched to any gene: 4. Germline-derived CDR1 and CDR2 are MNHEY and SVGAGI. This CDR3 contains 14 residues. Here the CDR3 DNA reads TGTGCCAGCAGTTTCCCGGGACAGGGGTATGGCTACACCTTC. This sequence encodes CASSFPGQGYGYTF.

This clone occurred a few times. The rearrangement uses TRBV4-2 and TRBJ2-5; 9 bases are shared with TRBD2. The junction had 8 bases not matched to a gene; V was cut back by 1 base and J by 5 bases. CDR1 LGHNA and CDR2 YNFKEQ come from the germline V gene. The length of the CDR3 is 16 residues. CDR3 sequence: CASSQVGRGGLETQYF. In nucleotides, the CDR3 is TGTGCCAGCAGCCAAGTCGGGCGGGGGGGCCTGGAGACCCAGTACTTC.

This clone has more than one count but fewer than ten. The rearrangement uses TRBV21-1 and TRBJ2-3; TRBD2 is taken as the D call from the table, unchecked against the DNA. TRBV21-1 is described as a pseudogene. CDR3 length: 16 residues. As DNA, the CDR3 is TGTGCCAGCAGCAAGGGACTAGGGACTAGCACAGATACGCAGTATTTT. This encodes CASSKGLGTSTDTQYF.

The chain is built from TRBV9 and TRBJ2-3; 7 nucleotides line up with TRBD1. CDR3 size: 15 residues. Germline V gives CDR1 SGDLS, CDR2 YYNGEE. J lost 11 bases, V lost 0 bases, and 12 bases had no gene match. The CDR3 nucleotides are TGTGCCAGCAGCGTAGCCTCGACAGGGTACTCATTGCAGTATTTT. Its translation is CASSVASTGYSLQYF.

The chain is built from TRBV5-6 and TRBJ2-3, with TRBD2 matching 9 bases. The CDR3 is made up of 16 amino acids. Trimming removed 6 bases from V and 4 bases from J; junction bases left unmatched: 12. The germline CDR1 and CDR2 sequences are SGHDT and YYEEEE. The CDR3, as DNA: TGTGCCAGCACCCAACCTACTGCGGGGGGGGCAGATACGCAGTATTTT. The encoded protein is CASTQPTAGGADTQYF.

CDR3 DNA sequence: TGTGCCAGCAGCGCTACTAGCGGGGGGTCCAATGAGCAGTTCTTC. Its translation: CASSATSGGSNEQFF. The rearrangement uses TRBV9 and TRBJ2-1; TRBD2 agrees at 12 bases. Trimming took 3 bases from V and 6 from J; bases not matched to a gene: 4. This CDR3 region has 15 residues. CDR1 and CDR2 from the germline V gene are SGDLS and YYNGEE. Drawing the rest from reference TRBV9 and TRBJ2-1, the complete variable domain is DSGVTQTPKHLITATGQRVTLRCSPRSGDLSVYWYQQSLDQGLQFLIQYYNGEERAKGNILERFSAQQFPDLHSELNLSSLELGDSALYFCASSATSGGSNEQFFGPGTRLTVL.

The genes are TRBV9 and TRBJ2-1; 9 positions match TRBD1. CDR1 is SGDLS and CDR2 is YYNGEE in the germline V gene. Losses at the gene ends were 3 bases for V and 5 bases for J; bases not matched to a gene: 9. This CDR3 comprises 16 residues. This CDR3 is CASSAFRDRVNNEQFF. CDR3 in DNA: TGTGCCAGCAGCGCCTTCCGGGACAGGGTAAACAATGAGCAGTTCTTC.

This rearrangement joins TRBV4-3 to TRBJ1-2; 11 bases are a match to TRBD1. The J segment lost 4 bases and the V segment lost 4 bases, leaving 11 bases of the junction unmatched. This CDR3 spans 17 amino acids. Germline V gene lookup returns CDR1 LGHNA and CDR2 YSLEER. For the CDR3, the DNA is TGCGCCAGCAGCCCCCAAGGACAGGGGGCGACTCGCTATGGCTACACCTTC. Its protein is CASSPQGQGATRYGYTF.

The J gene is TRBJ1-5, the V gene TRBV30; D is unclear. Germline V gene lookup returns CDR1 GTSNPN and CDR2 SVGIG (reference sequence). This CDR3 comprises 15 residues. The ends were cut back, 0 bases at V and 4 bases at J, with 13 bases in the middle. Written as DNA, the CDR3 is TGTGCCTGGAGTGTTGGTTCGACTGTTAATCAGCCCCAGCATTTT. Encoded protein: CAWSVGSTVNQPQHF.

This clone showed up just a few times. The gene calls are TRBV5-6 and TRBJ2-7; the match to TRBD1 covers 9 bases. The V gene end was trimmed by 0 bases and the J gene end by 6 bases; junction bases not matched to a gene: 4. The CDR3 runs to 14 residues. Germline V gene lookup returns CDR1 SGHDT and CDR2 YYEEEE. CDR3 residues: CASSLGTGVLEQYF. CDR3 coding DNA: TGTGCCAGCAGCTTGGGGACAGGGGTACTCGAGCAGTACTTC.

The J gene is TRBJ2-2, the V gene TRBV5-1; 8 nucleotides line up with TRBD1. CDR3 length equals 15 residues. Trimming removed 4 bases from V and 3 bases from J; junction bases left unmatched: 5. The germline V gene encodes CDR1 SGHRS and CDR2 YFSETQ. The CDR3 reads CASSLGQGHTGELFF. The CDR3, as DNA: TGCGCCAGCAGCCTCGGACAGGGCCACACCGGGGAGCTGTTTTTT. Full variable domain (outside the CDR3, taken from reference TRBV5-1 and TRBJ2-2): KAGVTQTPRYLIKTRGQQVTLSCSPISGHRSVSWYQQTPGQGLQFLFEYFSETQRNKGNFPGRFSGRQFSNSRSEMNVSTLELGDSALYLCASSLGQGHTGELFFGEGSRLTVL.

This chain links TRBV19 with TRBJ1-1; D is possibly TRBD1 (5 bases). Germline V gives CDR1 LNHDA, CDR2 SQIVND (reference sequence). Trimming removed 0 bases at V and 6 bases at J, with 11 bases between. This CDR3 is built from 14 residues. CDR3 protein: CASSIDQWTSEAFF. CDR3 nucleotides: TGTGCCAGTAGTATAGATCAGTGGACATCTGAAGCTTTCTTT.

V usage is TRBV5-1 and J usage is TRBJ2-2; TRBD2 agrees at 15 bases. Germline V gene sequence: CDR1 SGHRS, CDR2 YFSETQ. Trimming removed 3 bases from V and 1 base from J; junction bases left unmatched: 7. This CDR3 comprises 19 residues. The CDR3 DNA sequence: TGCGCCAGCAGCTCCGGGACTAGCGGGAGGTCCCTGAACACCGGGGAGCTGTTTTTT. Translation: CASSSGTSGRSLNTGELFF.

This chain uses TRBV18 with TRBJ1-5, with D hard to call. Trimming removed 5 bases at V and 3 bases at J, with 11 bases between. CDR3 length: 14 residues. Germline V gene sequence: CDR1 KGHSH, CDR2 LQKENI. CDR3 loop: CASSTRDFNQPQHF. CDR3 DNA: TGTGCCAGCTCAACCCGGGATTTCAATCAGCCCCAGCATTTT.

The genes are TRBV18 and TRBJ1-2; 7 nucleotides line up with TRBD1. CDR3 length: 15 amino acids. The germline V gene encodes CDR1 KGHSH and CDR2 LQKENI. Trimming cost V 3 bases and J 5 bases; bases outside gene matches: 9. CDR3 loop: CASSPKPGQPYGYTF. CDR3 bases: TGTGCCAGCTCACCTAAACCGGGACAGCCATATGGCTACACCTTC.

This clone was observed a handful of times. As DNA, the CDR3 is TGTGCCAGCAGCACGGAGAGGGACTACGAGCAGTACTTC. Translated: CASSTERDYEQYF. V and J are TRBV11-2 and TRBJ2-7; D is perhaps TRBD2 (5 bases). The V gene lost 5 bases and the J gene lost 3 bases, with 11 bases spanning the gap. CDR1 and CDR2 from the germline V gene are SGHAT and FQNNGV. The CDR3 runs 13 residues.

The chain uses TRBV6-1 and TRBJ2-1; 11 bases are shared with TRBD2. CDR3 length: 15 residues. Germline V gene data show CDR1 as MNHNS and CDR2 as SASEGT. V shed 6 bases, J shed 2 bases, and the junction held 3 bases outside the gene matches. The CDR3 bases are TGTGCCAGCAGGGTTAGCGGGGGGGCCTACAATGAGCAGTTCTTC. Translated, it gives CASRVSGGAYNEQFF.

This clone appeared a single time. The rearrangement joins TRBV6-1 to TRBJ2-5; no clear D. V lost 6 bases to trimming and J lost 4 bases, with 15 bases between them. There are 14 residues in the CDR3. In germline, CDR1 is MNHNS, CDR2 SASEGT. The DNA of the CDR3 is TGTGCCAGCAGCACTCTAGGCCCCCGAGAGACCCAGTACTTC. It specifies CASSTLGPRETQYF.

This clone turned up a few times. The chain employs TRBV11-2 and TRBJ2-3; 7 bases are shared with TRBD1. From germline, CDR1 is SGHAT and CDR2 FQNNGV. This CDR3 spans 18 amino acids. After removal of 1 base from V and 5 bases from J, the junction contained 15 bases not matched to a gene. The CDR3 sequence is CASSLGLPDRVYLDTQYF. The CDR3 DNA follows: TGTGCCAGCAGCTTAGGGCTGCCTGACAGGGTATATCTAGATACGCAGTATTTT.

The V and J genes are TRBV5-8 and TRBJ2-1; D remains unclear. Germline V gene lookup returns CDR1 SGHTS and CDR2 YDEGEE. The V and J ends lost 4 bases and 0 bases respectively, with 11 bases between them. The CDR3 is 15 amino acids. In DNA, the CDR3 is TGTGCCAGCAGCACTACAACAAGCTCCTACAATGAGCAGTTCTTC. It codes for CASSTTTSSYNEQFF.

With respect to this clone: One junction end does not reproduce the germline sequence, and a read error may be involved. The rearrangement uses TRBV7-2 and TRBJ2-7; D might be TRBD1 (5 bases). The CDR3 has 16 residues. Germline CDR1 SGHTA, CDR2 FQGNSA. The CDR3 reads CASNLVAAPGWDEQYF. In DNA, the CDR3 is TGTGCCAGCAACTTAGTGGCGGCCCCAGGGTGGGATGAGCAGTACTTC.

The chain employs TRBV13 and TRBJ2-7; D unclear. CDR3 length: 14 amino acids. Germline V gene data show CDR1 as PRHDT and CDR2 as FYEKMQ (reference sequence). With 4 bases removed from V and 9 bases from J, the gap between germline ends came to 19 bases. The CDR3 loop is CASSSTRSLRVQYF. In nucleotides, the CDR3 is TGTGCCAGCAGCTCAACACGGAGCCTACGTGTGCAGTACTTC.

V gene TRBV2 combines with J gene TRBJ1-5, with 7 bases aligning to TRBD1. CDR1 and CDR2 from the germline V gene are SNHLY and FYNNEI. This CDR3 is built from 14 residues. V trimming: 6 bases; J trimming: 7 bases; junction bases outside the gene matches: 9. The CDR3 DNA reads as TGTGCCAGCAGCGGCAGGGGGAGTGGGCAGCCCCAGCATTTT. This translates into CASSGRGSGQPQHF.

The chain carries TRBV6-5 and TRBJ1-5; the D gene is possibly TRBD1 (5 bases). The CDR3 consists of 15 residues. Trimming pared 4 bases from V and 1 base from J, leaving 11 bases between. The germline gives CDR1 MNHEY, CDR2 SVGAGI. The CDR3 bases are TGTGCCAGCAGTTCCCAGGGATGGAGCAATCAGCCCCAGCATTTT. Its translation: CASSSQGWSNQPQHF.